This T cell receptor beta chain was retrieved from a study of blood T cells in healthy people across ages. Study-level points and caveats: Naive T cell percentage showed a strong correlation with the diversity of TCR beta. Any conclusive comparison of naive versus antigen-experienced cells was prevented by using unsorted PBMCs. Underestimates were what the diversity estimates from one million T cells were considered to be.

A second roughly 6 to 11 cycle PCR used barcoded and J-beta primers. Using its own MiXCR run on the 5' RACE reads, TCRdb lists one record per CDR3 protein. The sample records 700,000 to 850,000 distinct CDR3 sequences, less than 70% being singletons. Isolation per sample recovered at least 6 million PBMCs. CDR3 size: 20 residues. V shed 5 bases and J 4 bases; nucleotides not matched to a gene: 25. Turning to this clonotype: Its specificity is unknown.

The sequence was collected from a man of 80 years or more in good health. Sequenced sample: blood. The V call is TRBV12-3 or TRBV12-4, the J call TRBJ2-5; TRBD1 matches 7 bases. DNA of the CDR3: TGTGCCAGCAGTCACCCGACAGGGACCCAGGAGGACCTCCTTAGAGAGACCCAGTACTTC. Translated, it gives CASSHPTGTQEDLLRETQYF.